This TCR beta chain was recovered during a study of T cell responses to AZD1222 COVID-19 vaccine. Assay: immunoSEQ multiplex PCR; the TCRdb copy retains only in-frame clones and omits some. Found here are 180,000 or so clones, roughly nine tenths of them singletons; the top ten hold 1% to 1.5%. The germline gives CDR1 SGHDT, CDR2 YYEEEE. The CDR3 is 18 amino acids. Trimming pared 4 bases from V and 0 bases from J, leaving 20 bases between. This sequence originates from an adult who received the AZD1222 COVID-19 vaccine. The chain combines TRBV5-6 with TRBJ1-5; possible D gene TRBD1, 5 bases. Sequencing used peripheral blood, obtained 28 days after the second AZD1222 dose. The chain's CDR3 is CASSEGGEGPSSNQPQHF. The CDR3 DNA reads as TGTGCCAGCAGCGAGGGAGGGGAGGGACCGTCTAGCAATCAGCCCCAGCATTTT.